Sequencing of this TCR beta chain was carried out in a study of T cells in Graves' hyperthyroidism and ophthalmopathy. The study's findings and limits: Ophthalmopathy, as predicted by the model, came a median 6.5 months after the prediction.

Trimming removed 3 bases from V and 0 bases from J; junction bases left unmatched: 2. Per the germline V gene, CDR1 is SEHNR and CDR2 is FQNEAQ (reference sequence). The CDR3 spans 15 residues. From RNA transcripts, TCR beta CDR3 regions were amplified. The TCR CDR3 first-round RT-PCR relied on the HTBI primer set. TCRdb fed the multiplex PCR reads into MiXCR, producing one record per CDR3 protein. The repertoire holds under 750,000 distinct CDR3 sequences, with around a sixth as singletons. This clonotype has at least ten counts. The antigen is undetermined. This receptor was taken from a woman in her fifties or sixties with Graves' hyperthyroidism that later progressed to Graves' ophthalmopathy. Sequenced material: blood. The gene calls are TRBV7-9 and TRBJ2-1; 7 bases line up with TRBD1. Here the CDR3 DNA reads TGTGCCAGCAGCTTGGACAGGAGCTCCTACAATGAGCAGTTCTTC. Translating it yields CASSLDRSSYNEQFF.